These 32 T cell receptor beta chains originate from one sample sequenced in a study of blood T cells in healthy people across ages. Through a sample-barcoded 5' primer and a J-beta primer mix, a second PCR was run for about 7 to 12 cycles. TCRdb called the 5' RACE reads again in MiXCR, with one record for every CDR3 protein. The table shows 1.2 million to 1.5 million distinct CDR3 sequences, with around 39% occurring only once. The sample consisted of blood. These receptors came from a woman younger than 35 in good health.

This chain uses TRBV14 with TRBJ2-3; the match to TRBD2 covers 8 bases. The germline CDR1 and CDR2 sequences are SGHDN and FVKESK. Trimming at V came to 1 base and at J to 8 bases, leaving 11 bases not matched to a gene. This CDR3 contains 16 residues. CDR3: CASSQVGSGASGTQYF. The DNA of the CDR3 is TGTGCCAGCAGCCAAGTGGGTAGCGGGGCATCTGGTACGCAGTATTTT.

V usage is TRBV4-1 and J usage is TRBJ1-1, with D hard to call. The CDR3 totals 14 residues. The germline V gene encodes CDR1 MGHRA and CDR2 YSYEKL. Trimming left V 9 bases short and J 1 base short, with 15 bases between. CDR3: CASSYYRSNTEAFF. The DNA for the CDR3 is TGCGCCAGTTCATACTACCGATCGAACACTGAAGCTTTCTTT.

The chain employs TRBV5-5 and TRBJ2-7, with 7 bases identical to TRBD1. Germline values: CDR1 SGHKS, CDR2 YYEKEE (reference sequence). J gave up 6 bases and V 4 bases, and 7 bases lay outside the gene matches. The CDR3 runs to 13 residues. The CDR3 here is CASSPLGQVEQYF. The CDR3 DNA is TGTGCCAGCAGCCCACTCGGACAGGTCGAGCAGTACTTC. Full variable domain (outside the CDR3, taken from reference TRBV5-5 and TRBJ2-7): DAGVTQSPTHLIKTRGQQVTLRCSPISGHKSVSWYQQVLGQGPQFIFQYYEKEERGRGNFPDRFSARQFPNYSSELNVNALLLGDSALYLCASSPLGQVEQYFGPGTRLTVT.

This clonotype was observed a handful of times. The chain combines TRBV3-1 with TRBJ2-7, with 8 bases matching TRBD2. The CDR3 totals 16 residues. Looked up from germline, CDR1 is LGHDT and CDR2 is YNNKEL (reference sequence). The V and J ends lost 0 bases and 3 bases, in that order; junction bases with no gene match: 7. CDR3 bases: TGTGCCAGCAGCCAAGATACAAGCGGGAGTGGCTACGAGCAGTACTTC. Amino acids: CASSQDTSGSGYEQYF.

The sample holds a few counts of this clonotype. J is TRBJ1-2 and V is TRBV6-5, with D possibly being TRBD1 (5 bases). The germline V gene has CDR1 MNHEY and CDR2 SVGAGI. V lost 3 bases, J lost 2 bases, and 10 bases lay in between. The CDR3 is made up of 14 amino acids. Written as DNA, the CDR3 is TGTGCCAGCAGTTATGCAGGGTTGAACTATGGCTACACCTTC. It encodes CASSYAGLNYGYTF.

For this clonotype: This may stem from a read error, because a much larger clone lies one nucleotide away. The chain uses TRBV7-2 and TRBJ2-3; D is unresolved. The CDR3 extends over 14 amino acids. With 1 base removed from V and 2 bases from J, the gap between germline ends came to 7 bases. From germline, CDR1 is SGHTA and CDR2 FQGNSA. Here the CDR3 DNA reads TGTGCCAGCAGCTTAGACGGCGACACAGATACGCAGTATTTT. Translating it yields CASSLDGDTDTQYF.

This clonotype was observed a handful of times. The J gene is TRBJ2-3, the V gene TRBV29-1; 8 bases line up with TRBD2. V gave up 7 bases and J gave up 2 bases; unmatched junction bases: 11. Per the germline V gene, CDR1 is SQVTM and CDR2 is ANQGSEA. CDR3 length: 15 residues. The CDR3: CSAYIPTSDTDTQYF. CDR3 nucleotide sequence: TGCAGCGCCTACATACCGACTAGCGACACAGATACGCAGTATTTT.

The chain employs TRBV25-1 and TRBJ2-1; 7 bases match TRBD2. The DNA end is more similar to TRBJ2-7, so the J call may be wrong. The CDR3 contains 17 residues. Germline CDR1 reads MGHDK; CDR2 reads SYGVNS. The CDR3 sequence is CASSELELAVPYNEQYF. The CDR3 region has the DNA TGTGCCAGCAGTGAATTGGAGCTAGCGGTCCCCTACAATGAGCAGTACTTC.

The rearrangement joins TRBV5-1 to TRBJ1-6; TRBD1 might be the D (6 bases). The CDR3 sequence is 15 residues long. Germline loops: CDR1 SGHRS, CDR2 YFSETQ. V was shortened by 2 bases and J by 10 bases, with 16 bases between the two germline ends. The CDR3 DNA reads TGCGCCAGCAGCTTCGTCGCAGGGGATCTATCACCCCTCCACTTT. It is translated as CASSFVAGDLSPLHF.

This clonotype was counted a few times. The DNA is left out, because the CDR3 cannot be placed on it with certainty; the CDR3 is given as TCRdb lists it. The chain recombines TRBV7-2 with TRBJ2-7; the table assigns TRBD1, which was not confirmed against the DNA. Looked up from germline, CDR1 is SGHTA and CDR2 is FQGNSA. The CDR3 is 13 amino acids in total, end residues counted. This chain's CDR3 is CASSFGPGGTQYF.

V and J are TRBV4-2 and TRBJ2-3, with 10 positions matching TRBD2. The CDR3 loop spans 21 amino acids. Trimming removed 1 base from V and 0 bases from J; junction bases left unmatched: 16. Germline loops: CDR1 LGHNA, CDR2 YNFKEQ. In DNA form, the CDR3 reads TGTGCCAGCAGCCAAGCCGCTAGCGGGGGATTCACTTCTACTAGCACAGATACGCAGTATTTT. Protein sequence: CASSQAASGGFTSTSTDTQYF.

The chain has TRBV10-1 and TRBJ2-7; the match to TRBD2 covers 8 bases. The J call may be wrong; the DNA end is better matched by TRBJ2-5. The CDR3 extends over 14 amino acids. Germline CDR1 reads WNHNN; CDR2 reads SYGVQD (reference sequence). CDR3 protein: CASSDIPRGVTQYF. CDR3 DNA: TGCGCCAGCAGTGATATTCCGCGGGGGGTGACCCAGTACTTC.

In this sample, this clonotype turned up a few times. V and J are TRBV7-2 and TRBJ2-1; 9 bases are a match to TRBD2. The germline CDR1 and CDR2 sequences are SGHTA and FQGNSA. The junction had 6 bases not matched to a gene; V was cut back by 1 base and J by 2 bases. The length of the CDR3 is 17 residues. The CDR3 DNA follows: TGTGCCAGCAGCTTAGTCCTTAGCGGGAGCCCCTACAATGAGCAGTTCTTC. Its protein is CASSLVLSGSPYNEQFF.

This clonotype was detected a few times. The gene calls are TRBV4-1 and TRBJ2-7; 7 bases agree with TRBD2. Germline V lookup: CDR1 MGHRA, CDR2 YSYEKL. Germline trimming cut 4 bases from V and 7 bases from J; bases unmatched to any gene: 13. The length of the CDR3 is 15 residues. This chain's CDR3 is CASSPTAGDLREQYF. Written as DNA, the CDR3 is TGCGCCAGCAGCCCCACTGCGGGGGATCTGAGGGAGCAGTACTTC.

This chain joins TRBV7-2 and TRBJ2-7; no definite D call. V was pared by 6 bases and J by 4 bases, with 13 bases between. The CDR3 consists of 13 residues. Germline values: CDR1 SGHTA, CDR2 FQGNSA. CDR3: CASRGHGAYEQYF. In DNA, the CDR3 is TGTGCCAGCAGAGGGCATGGCGCATACGAGCAGTACTTC.

The V and J genes are TRBV9 and TRBJ1-2, with unresolved D. V shed 0 bases and J shed 8 bases, with 11 bases lying between them. This CDR3 comprises 13 residues. Germline V gives CDR1 SGDLS, CDR2 YYNGEE. Here the CDR3 reads CASSVDSSSGYTF. As DNA, the CDR3 is TGTGCCAGCAGCGTAGACAGTTCTAGCGGCTACACCTTC.

This clonotype has a handful of counts. The chain uses TRBV2 and TRBJ2-6, with 8 bases matching TRBD2. The CDR3 covers 18 residues. Per the germline V gene, CDR1 is SNHLY and CDR2 is FYNNEI. V shed 5 bases, J shed 0 bases, and the junction held 9 bases outside the gene matches. The chain's CDR3 is CASSSSGSYTSGANVLTF. CDR3 in DNA: TGTGCCAGCAGTTCCAGCGGGAGCTACACCTCTGGGGCCAACGTCCTGACTTTC. Combining the CDR3 with reference TRBV2 and TRBJ2-6 gives the whole variable domain EPEVTQTPSHQVTQMGQEVILRCVPISNHLYFYWYRQILGQKVEFLVSFYNNEISEKSEIFDDQFSVERPDGSNFTLKIRSTKLEDSAMYFCASSSSGSYTSGANVLTFGAGSRLTVL.

This clonotype was found a few times. The V gene is TRBV20-1, the J gene TRBJ1-2; D is perhaps TRBD1 (6 bases). The V end was cut by 6 bases, the J end by 4 bases, with 18 bases between. The germline V gene has CDR1 DFQATT and CDR2 SNEGSKA (reference sequence). This CDR3 contains 14 residues. CDR3 sequence reads: CSAQGQTLGYGYTF. The CDR3 DNA sequence: TGCAGTGCCCAAGGACAGACACTGGGCTATGGCTACACCTTC.

In this sample, this clonotype turned up many times. The rearrangement links TRBV7-2 to TRBJ1-2; weak D call: TRBD1 (5 bases). The ends were cut back, 2 bases at V and 1 base at J, with 11 bases in the middle. Germline lookup yields CDR1 SGHTA and CDR2 FQGNSA. The CDR3 runs 15 residues. The chain's CDR3 is CASSLMRQLNYGYTF. As DNA, the CDR3 is TGTGCCAGCAGCTTAATGAGACAGCTTAACTATGGCTACACCTTC.

This chain connects TRBV7-9 to TRBJ1-2; D remains ambiguous. The ends were cut back, 2 bases at V and 0 bases at J, with 7 bases in the middle. Germline V lookup: CDR1 SEHNR, CDR2 FQNEAQ (reference sequence). The CDR3 is made up of 14 amino acids. The CDR3 sequence: CASSLYGTNYGYTF. Here the CDR3 DNA reads TGTGCCAGCAGCTTATATGGTACTAACTATGGCTACACCTTC.

The genes are TRBV7-2 and TRBJ2-2; TRBD1 aligns across 12 bases. The V gene end was trimmed by 5 bases and the J gene end by 10 bases; junction bases not matched to a gene: 17. The CDR3 sequence is 18 residues long. The germline V gene has CDR1 SGHTA and CDR2 FQGNSA. The CDR3 nucleotides are TGTGCCAGCAGCACCGATCGGGACAGGGGGCAATTAGTCGCGGAGCTGTTTTTT. Amino acid sequence: CASSTDRDRGQLVAELFF.

In its sample, this clonotype was seen once. This chain uses TRBV6-6 with TRBJ1-1; 7 bases are a match to TRBD1. Germline V gives CDR1 MNHNY, CDR2 SVGAGI (reference sequence). The CDR3 spans 14 residues. The trim removed 7 bases at V and 1 base at J, leaving 6 bases unmatched. The chain's CDR3 is CASNERDRNTEAFF. The CDR3 coding sequence is TGTGCCAGCAACGAAAGGGACAGGAACACTGAAGCTTTCTTT.

This clonotype has just a few counts. CDR3 protein: CSVWDSGETQYF. In DNA, the CDR3 is TGCAGCGTCTGGGACAGCGGAGAGACCCAGTACTTC. The chain employs TRBV29-1 and TRBJ2-5; TRBD1 aligns across 7 bases. Losses at the gene ends were 6 bases for V and 4 bases for J; bases not matched to a gene: 5. Looked up from germline, CDR1 is SQVTM and CDR2 is ANQGSEA. This CDR3 region has 12 residues.

The chain uses TRBV5-1 and TRBJ1-2; 11 nucleotides match TRBD1. The junction had 5 bases not matched to a gene; V was cut back by 0 bases and J by 13 bases. The CDR3 runs 13 residues. CDR1 SGHRS and CDR2 YFSETQ come from the germline V gene. In DNA, the CDR3 is TGCGCCAGCAGCTTGGATGGGACAGGGGGTCGCACCTTC. As protein: CASSLDGTGGRTF.

This clonotype has more than one count but fewer than ten. The chain is built from TRBV9 and TRBJ2-5, with 10 bases identical to TRBD2. Germline CDR1 is SGDLS and CDR2 is YYNGEE. The length of the CDR3 is 15 residues. CDR3 residues: CASGGGKKVQETQYF. CDR3 DNA sequence: TGTGCGAGCGGGGGGGGAAAGAAAGTACAAGAGACCCAGTACTTC.

This clonotype turned up a few times. The genes are TRBV6-5 and TRBJ2-3; TRBD2 matches 10 bases. CDR1 MNHEY and CDR2 SVGAGI come from the germline V gene. CDR3 length: 16 amino acids. With 6 bases clipped from V and 4 bases from J, the junction kept 10 bases outside the gene matches. CDR3 coding DNA: TGTGCCAGCAGCCCCTATAGCGGGGGGTTCTCAGATACGCAGTATTTT. It yields the protein CASSPYSGGFSDTQYF.

The genes are TRBV29-1 and TRBJ1-3; possible D gene TRBD1, 5 bases. V lost 7 bases and J lost 3, with 19 bases in between. Germline assignment: CDR1 SQVTM and CDR2 ANQGSEA. The CDR3 spans 15 residues. CDR3 in DNA: TGCAGCGCACACGGGCCGGGGACTAATGGAAACACCATATATTTT. It translates to CSAHGPGTNGNTIYF.

On this clonotype: A read error may explain this, as a much larger clone is one base away. The chain couples TRBV12-3 or TRBV12-4 to TRBJ1-6, with 8 bases identical to TRBD1. The trim removed 6 bases at V and 5 bases at J, leaving 6 bases unmatched. The CDR3 runs to 15 residues. The CDR3 coding sequence is TGTGCCAGCAGGCCCCGGACAGGGAATAATTCACCCCTCCACTTT. This sequence encodes CASRPRTGNNSPLHF.

The chain recombines TRBV6-6 with TRBJ1-1; D might be TRBD1 (6 bases). Per germline, CDR1 MNHNY and CDR2 SVGAGI (reference sequence). The CDR3 is made up of 16 amino acids. With 2 bases removed from V and 3 bases from J, the gap between germline ends came to 16 bases. The CDR3 loop is CASSYRGAGGDTEAFF. In DNA form, the CDR3 reads TGTGCCAGCAGTTACAGGGGGGCAGGCGGGGACACTGAAGCTTTCTTT.

On this clonotype itself: One junction end does not reproduce the germline sequence, and a read error may be involved. The chain links TRBV5-1 to TRBJ2-1; a possible D gene is TRBD2 (5 bases). The CDR3 is 16 amino acids. Looked up from germline, CDR1 is SGHRS and CDR2 is YFSETQ. In DNA, the CDR3 is TGCGCCAGCAGCTTGGCGCCTGTGGCGGGTCACAATGGGCAGTTCTTC. Translating it yields CASSLAPVAGHNGQFF.

The chain recombines TRBV5-1 with TRBJ2-1, with D possibly being TRBD1 (5 bases). The CDR3 length is 15 residues. Germline CDR1 SGHRS, CDR2 YFSETQ. The V gene lost 0 bases and the J gene lost 6 bases, with 13 bases spanning the gap. CDR3 in DNA: TGCGCCAGCAGCTTGGGGGGCTGGGGCGGCAATGAGCAGTTCTTC. Its translation: CASSLGGWGGNEQFF.

The J gene is TRBJ2-3, the V gene TRBV10-3; D gene ambiguous. Trimming pared 4 bases from V and 0 bases from J, leaving 11 bases between. The CDR3 contains 15 residues. Germline loops: CDR1 ENHRY, CDR2 SYGVKD. The CDR3 protein is CAISVAEYSTDTQYF. CDR3 nucleotide sequence: TGTGCCATCAGTGTGGCAGAGTATAGCACAGATACGCAGTATTTT.